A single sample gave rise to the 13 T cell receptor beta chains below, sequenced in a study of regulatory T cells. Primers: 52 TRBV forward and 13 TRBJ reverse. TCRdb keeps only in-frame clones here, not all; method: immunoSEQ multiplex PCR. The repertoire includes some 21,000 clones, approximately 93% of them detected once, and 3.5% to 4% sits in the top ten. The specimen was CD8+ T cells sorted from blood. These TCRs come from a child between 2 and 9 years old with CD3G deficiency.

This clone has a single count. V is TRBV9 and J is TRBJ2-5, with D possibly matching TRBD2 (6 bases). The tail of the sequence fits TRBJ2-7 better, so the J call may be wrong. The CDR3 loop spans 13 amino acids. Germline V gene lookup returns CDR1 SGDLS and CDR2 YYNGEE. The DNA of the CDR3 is TGTGCCAGCAGCGTAGTTCCGGGGGACGAGCAGTACTTC. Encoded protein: CASSVVPGDEQYF.

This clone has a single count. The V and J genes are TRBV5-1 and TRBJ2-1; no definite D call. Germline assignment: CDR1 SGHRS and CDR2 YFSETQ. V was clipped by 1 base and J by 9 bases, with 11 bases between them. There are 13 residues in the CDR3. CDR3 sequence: CASSLSYGREQFF. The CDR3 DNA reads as TGCGCCAGCAGCTTGTCTTACGGGCGTGAGCAGTTCTTC.

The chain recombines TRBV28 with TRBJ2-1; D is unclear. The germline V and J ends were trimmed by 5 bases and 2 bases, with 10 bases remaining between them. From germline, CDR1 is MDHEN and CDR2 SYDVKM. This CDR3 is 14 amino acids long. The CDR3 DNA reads TGTGCCAGCAGTCTCACTGGTACCTACAATGAGCAGTTCTTC. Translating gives CASSLTGTYNEQFF.

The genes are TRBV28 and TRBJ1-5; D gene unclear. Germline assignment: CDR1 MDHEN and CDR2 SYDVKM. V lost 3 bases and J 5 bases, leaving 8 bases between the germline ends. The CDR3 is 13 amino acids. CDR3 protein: CASSFEKYQPQHF. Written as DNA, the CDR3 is TGTGCCAGCAGTTTCGAAAAGTATCAGCCCCAGCATTTT.

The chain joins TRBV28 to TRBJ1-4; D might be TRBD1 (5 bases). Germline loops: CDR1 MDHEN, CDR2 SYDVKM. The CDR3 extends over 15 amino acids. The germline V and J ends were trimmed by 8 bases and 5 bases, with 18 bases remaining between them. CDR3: CASADSLELNEKLFF. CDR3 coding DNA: TGTGCCAGCGCCGACAGCTTAGAGCTCAATGAAAAACTGTTTTTT. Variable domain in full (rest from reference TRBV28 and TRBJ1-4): DVKVTQSSRYLVKRTGEKVFLECVQDMDHENMFWYRQDPGLGLRLIYFSYDVKMKEKGDIPEGYSVSREKKERFSLILESASTNQTSMYLCASADSLELNEKLFFGSGTQLSVL.

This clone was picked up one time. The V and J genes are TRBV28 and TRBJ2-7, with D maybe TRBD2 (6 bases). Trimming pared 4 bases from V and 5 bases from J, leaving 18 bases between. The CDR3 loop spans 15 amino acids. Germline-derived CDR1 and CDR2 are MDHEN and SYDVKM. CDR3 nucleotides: TGTGCCAGCAGTTCGATTTTAGCGGCGACAAACGAGCAGTACTTC. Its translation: CASSSILAATNEQYF.

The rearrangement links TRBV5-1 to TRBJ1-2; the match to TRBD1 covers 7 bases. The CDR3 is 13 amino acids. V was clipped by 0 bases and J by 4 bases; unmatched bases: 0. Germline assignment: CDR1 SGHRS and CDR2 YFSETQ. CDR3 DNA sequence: TGCGCCAGCAGCTTGGCAGGGGGCTATGGCTACACCTTC. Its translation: CASSLAGGYGYTF.

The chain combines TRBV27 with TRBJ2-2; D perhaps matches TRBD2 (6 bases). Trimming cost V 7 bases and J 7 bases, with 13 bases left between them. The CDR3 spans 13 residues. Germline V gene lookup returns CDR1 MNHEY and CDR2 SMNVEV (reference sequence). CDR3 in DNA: TGTGCCAGCACGGAAGGAGGGGTCGGGGAGCTGTTTTTT. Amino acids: CASTEGGVGELFF.

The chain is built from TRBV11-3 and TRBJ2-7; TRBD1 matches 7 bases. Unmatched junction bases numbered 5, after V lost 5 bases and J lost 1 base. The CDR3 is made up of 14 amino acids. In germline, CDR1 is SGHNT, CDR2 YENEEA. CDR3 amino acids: CASSAPGQSYEQYF. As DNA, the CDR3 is TGTGCCAGCAGCGCCCCGGGACAGTCCTACGAGCAGTACTTC.

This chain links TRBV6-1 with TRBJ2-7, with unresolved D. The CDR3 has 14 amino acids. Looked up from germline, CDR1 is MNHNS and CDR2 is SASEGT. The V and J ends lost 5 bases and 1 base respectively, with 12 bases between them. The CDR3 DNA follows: TGTGCCAGCAGTACGACAAGTTTTTCCTACGAGCAGTACTTC. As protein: CASSTTSFSYEQYF.

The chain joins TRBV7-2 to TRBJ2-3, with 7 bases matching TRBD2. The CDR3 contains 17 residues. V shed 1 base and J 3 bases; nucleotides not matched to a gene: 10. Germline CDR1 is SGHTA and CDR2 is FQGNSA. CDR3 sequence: CASSLDGGFLLTDTQYF. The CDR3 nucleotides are TGTGCCAGCAGCTTAGACGGGGGGTTCCTCCTGACAGATACGCAGTATTTT.

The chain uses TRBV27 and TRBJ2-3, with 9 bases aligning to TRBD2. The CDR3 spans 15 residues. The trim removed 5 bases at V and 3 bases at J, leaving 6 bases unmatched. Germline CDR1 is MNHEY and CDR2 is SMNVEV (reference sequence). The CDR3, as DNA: TGTGCCAGCAGTCTAGCGGGAACTCAAACAGATACGCAGTATTTT. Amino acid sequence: CASSLAGTQTDTQYF.

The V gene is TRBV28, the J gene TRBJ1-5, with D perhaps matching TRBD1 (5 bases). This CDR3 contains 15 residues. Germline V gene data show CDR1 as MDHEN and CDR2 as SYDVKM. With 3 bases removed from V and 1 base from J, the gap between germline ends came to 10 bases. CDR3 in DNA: TGTGCCAGCAGTTTTGTAGGGGTAAGCAATCAGCCCCAGCATTTT. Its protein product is CASSFVGVSNQPQHF.